One TCR beta chain is described in this entry. Other DNA sequences in the sample encode the same CDR3. The V gene lost 2 bases and the J gene lost 4 bases, with 3 bases spanning the gap. The CDR3 is 12 residues long. From germline, CDR1 is MDHEN and CDR2 SYDVKM. This specimen comes from a study of T cell clones after liver transplantation. Background on the study: Blood was drawn pre-transplant, before withdrawal, and after full or failed withdrawal.

Data came from immunoSEQ multiplex PCR; TCRdb stores just in-frame clones and leaves some out. This repertoire shows about 74,000 clones, roughly 80% found once; its top ten account for 0.55% to 0.75%. V usage is TRBV28 and J usage is TRBJ1-3; unclear D gene. Sequenced material: CD4+ T cells from blood, taken before liver transplant. This receptor was obtained from a human donor who received a liver transplant. Written as DNA, the CDR3 is TGTGCCAGCAGTTTAACCGGAAACACCATATATTTT. Translated: CASSLTGNTIYF.